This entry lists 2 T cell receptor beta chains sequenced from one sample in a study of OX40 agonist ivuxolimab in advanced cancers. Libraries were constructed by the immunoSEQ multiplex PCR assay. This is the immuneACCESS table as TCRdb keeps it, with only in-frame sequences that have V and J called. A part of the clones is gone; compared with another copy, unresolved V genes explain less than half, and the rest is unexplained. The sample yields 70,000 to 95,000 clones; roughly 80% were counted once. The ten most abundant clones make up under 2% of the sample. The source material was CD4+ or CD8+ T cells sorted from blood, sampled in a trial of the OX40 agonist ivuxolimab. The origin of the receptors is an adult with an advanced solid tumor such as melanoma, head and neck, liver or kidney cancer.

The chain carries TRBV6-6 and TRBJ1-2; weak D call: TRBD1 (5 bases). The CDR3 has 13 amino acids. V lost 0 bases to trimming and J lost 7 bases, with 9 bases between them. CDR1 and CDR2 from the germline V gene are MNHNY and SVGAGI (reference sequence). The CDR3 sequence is CASSYSRGGGYTF. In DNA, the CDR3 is TGTGCCAGCAGTTACTCACGCGGGGGTGGCTACACCTTC.

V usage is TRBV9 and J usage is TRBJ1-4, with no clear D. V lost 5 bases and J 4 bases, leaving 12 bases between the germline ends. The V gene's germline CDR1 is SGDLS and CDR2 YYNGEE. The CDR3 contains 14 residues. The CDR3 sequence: CASRRDASNEKLFF. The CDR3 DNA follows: TGTGCCAGCAGGAGAGACGCCAGTAATGAAAAACTGTTTTTT.